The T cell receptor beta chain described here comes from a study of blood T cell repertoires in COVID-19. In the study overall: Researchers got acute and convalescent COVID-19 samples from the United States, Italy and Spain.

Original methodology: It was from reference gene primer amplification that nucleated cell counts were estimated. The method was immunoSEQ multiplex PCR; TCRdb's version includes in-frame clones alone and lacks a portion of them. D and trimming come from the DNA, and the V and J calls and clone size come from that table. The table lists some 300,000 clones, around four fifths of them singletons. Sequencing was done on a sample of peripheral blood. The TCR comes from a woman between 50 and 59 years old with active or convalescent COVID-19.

This CDR3 reads CASSQAGSAGNYTF. Here the CDR3 DNA reads TGCGCCAGCAGCCAGGCCGGGTCTGCCGGGAACTACACCTTC. The chain couples TRBV4-1 to TRBJ1-2; no clear D. The CDR3 spans 14 residues. Trimming shortened V by 3 bases and J by 10 bases, and 18 bases separated the two germline ends. Germline CDR1 reads MGHRA; CDR2 reads YSYEKL.